This T cell receptor beta chain appears in the sequencing data of a study of shared clonotypes between healthy human individuals. Findings and caveats of the study: Generation probabilities of non-shared clonotypes were lower (relative to those shared by all four donors). Shared across a handful of donors were roughly 5.3% of the naive CD4 clonotypes.

TCRdb's copy holds only in-frame clones and misses some; the assay was immunoSEQ multiplex PCR. The sample consists of 2 million to 2.5 million clones, approximately 94% of them appearing once. Worth noting for this clone: Its target is not known.

Trimming took off 3 bases at V and 1 base at J, with 6 bases between the two ends. Germline values: CDR1 WNHNN, CDR2 SYGVQD (reference sequence). There are 13 residues in the CDR3. Sequencing was done on a sample of naive CD4+ T cells sorted from blood. Subset here: CD45RA+ positively selected. The chain employs TRBV10-1 and TRBJ1-1, with D tentatively TRBD1 (5 bases). The receptor was derived from a man aged 18 to 35 in good health. DNA for the CDR3: TGCGCCAGCAGTGACAGGGCGAACACTGAAGCTTTCTTT. Protein product: CASSDRANTEAFF.